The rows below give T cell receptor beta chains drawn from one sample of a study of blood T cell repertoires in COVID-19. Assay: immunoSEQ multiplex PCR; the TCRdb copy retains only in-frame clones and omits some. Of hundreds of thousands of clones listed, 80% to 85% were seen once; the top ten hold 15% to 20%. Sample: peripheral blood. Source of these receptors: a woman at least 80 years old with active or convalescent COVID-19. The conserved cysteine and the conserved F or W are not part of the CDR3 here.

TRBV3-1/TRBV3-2,ASSQEAGQY
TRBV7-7,ASSPKGLADGEQF
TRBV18,ASSPVLAEETQY
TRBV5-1,ASRGGADSNQPQH
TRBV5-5,ASSSDTSSGNTIY
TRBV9,ASSPSGGLEQY
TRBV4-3,ASSQEASDLQPQH
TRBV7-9,ASSPAVTFGRAEAF
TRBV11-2,ASSSPRGPSYNEQF
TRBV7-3,ASSLMADQPQH
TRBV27,ASSLSFSNYGYT
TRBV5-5,ASSNEGGGSPLH
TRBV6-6,ASSSPSARSDTQY
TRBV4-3,ASSQDPLGGTGNEKLF
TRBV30,AWDRGGEQY
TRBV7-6,ASSLDSGTGYNEQF
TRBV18,ASSPDPDQPQH
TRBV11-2,ASSPVTGEQY
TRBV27,ASSGDRGHGEQY